This T cell receptor beta chain was profiled in a study of cytomegalovirus exposure and HLA in healthy donors. Germline V gives CDR1 KGHSH, CDR2 LQKENI. V shed 5 bases and J shed 3 bases, with 13 bases lying between them. The CDR3 extends over 14 amino acids. Primers: 60 Vbeta forward and 13 Jbeta reverse. The method was immunoSEQ multiplex PCR; TCRdb's version includes in-frame clones alone and lacks a portion of them. The sample shows more than 95,000 clones, and about 2.2% sits with its ten largest clones. Source material: PBMCs. The TCR sequence derives from a man in his forties in good health and CMV-seronegative. The chain uses TRBV18 and TRBJ1-2; no firm D call. The DNA of the CDR3 is TGTGCCAGCTCAACATCGGGGATCGACTATGGCTACACCTTC. This sequence encodes CASSTSGIDYGYTF. Full variable domain (rest looked up from reference TRBV18 and TRBJ1-2): NAGVMQNPRHLVRRRGQEARLRCSPMKGHSHVYWYRQLPEEGLKFMVYLQKENIIDESGMPKERFSAEFPKEGPSILRIQQVVRGDSAAYFCASSTSGIDYGYTFGSGTRLTVV.